Listed below are T cell receptor beta chains from one sample, sequenced in a study of T cell repertoires in cytomegalovirus infection. These receptors have no identified antigens. TCRdb ran MiXCR on the reads and lists one entry per CDR3 protein. This table holds roughly 700,000 distinct CDR3 sequences, 33% found once. The sequences come from cultured PBMCs, collected from culture after CMV antigen stimulation. The receptors were sampled from a human donor in good health (CMV status not recorded). Some clones in this sample may be carry-over from other donors' samples. CDR3s include the opening cysteine and the closing phenylalanine or tryptophan. Each record gives: D gene, clone size, J gene, V gene, CDR3 DNA, CDR3 protein. D genes are given only for firm matches. Where a row states a size, it is once, few, many or the class of an expanded clone; other rows omit it.

D: TRBD2; size: once; J: TRBJ2-3; V: TRBV7-2; DNA: TGTGCCAGCAGCTTTGCGGGGGGGTTAAGCATAGATACGCAGTATTTT; CDR3: CASSFAGGLSIDTQYF
D: TRBD2; size: few; J: TRBJ2-1; V: TRBV11-2; DNA: TGTGCCAGCAGCTCCTCTAGCGGGGGGGCCGATGAGCAGTTCTTC; CDR3: CASSSSSGGADEQFF
D: -; size: -; J: TRBJ1-4; V: TRBV5-5; DNA: TGTGCCAGCAGCTCATTACCGGGACGGCGAAATGAAAAACTGTTTTTT; CDR3: CASSSLPGRRNEKLFF
D: TRBD1; size: -; J: TRBJ2-7; V: TRBV2; DNA: TGTGCCAGCAGCGAGTCCCGGGACAGGATCTACGAGCAGTACTTC; CDR3: CASSESRDRIYEQYF
D: TRBD2; size: -; J: TRBJ2-1; V: TRBV5-5; DNA: TGTGCCAGCAGCGAGAGACTAGCGGGAGGGCCGGTTAATGAGCAGTTCTTC; CDR3: CASSERLAGGPVNEQFF
D: -; size: few; J: TRBJ2-1; V: TRBV7-9; DNA: TGTGCCAGCAGCTATACGACTAACAATGAGCAGTTCTTC; CDR3: CASSYTTNNEQFF
D: TRBD1; size: few; J: TRBJ2-3; V: TRBV4-2; DNA: TGTGCCAGCAGCCAAGATTTCGGGCAGGGGGCTTATACGCAGTATTTT; CDR3: CASSQDFGQGAYTQYF
D: -; size: -; J: TRBJ2-5; V: TRBV2; DNA: TGTGCCAGCAGTTTCAACAAGGGGGGAGAGACCCAGTACTTC; CDR3: CASSFNKGGETQYF
D: -; size: many; J: TRBJ2-7; V: TRBV7-2; DNA: TGTGCCAGCAGAATGACTAGCTCCTACGAGCAGTACTTC; CDR3: CASRMTSSYEQYF
D: TRBD2; size: few; J: TRBJ2-5; V: TRBV5-4; DNA: TGTGCCAGCAGCTTCGGGCTGGGCGGCGGGGGGACCCAGTACTTC; CDR3: CASSFGLGGGGTQYF
D: TRBD2; size: many; J: TRBJ2-3; V: TRBV7-2; DNA: TGTGCCAGCAGCTTTGGACTAGCGGGCCAGACAGATACGCAGTATTTT; CDR3: CASSFGLAGQTDTQYF
D: -; size: -; J: TRBJ2-4; V: TRBV7-2; DNA: TGTGCCAGCAGCTTAGAGGGAATGGGTTGGGCCAAAAACATTCAGTACTTC; CDR3: CASSLEGMGWAKNIQYF
D: -; size: -; J: TRBJ1-1; V: TRBV2; DNA: TGTGCCAGCAGGGAGGGGTTAAGTAACACTGAAGCTTTCTTT; CDR3: CASREGLSNTEAFF
D: -; size: few; J: TRBJ2-1; V: TRBV5-6; DNA: TGTGCCAGCAGCTTCCGGGACCATCTCTCCTACAATGAGCAGTTCTTC; CDR3: CASSFRDHLSYNEQFF